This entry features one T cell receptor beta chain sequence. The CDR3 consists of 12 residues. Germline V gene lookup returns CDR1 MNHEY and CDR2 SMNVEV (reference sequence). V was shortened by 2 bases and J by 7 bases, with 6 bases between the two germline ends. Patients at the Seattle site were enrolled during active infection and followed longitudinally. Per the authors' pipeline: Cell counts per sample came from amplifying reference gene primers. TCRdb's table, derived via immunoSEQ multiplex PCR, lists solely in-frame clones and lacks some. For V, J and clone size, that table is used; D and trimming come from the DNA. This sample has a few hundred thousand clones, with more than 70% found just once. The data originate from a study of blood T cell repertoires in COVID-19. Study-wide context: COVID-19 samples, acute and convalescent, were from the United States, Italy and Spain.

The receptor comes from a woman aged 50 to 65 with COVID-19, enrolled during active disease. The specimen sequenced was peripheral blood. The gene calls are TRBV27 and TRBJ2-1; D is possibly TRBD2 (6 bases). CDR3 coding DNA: TGTGCCAGCAGTTTAGGAGGGAATGAGCAGTTCTTC. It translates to CASSLGGNEQFF.